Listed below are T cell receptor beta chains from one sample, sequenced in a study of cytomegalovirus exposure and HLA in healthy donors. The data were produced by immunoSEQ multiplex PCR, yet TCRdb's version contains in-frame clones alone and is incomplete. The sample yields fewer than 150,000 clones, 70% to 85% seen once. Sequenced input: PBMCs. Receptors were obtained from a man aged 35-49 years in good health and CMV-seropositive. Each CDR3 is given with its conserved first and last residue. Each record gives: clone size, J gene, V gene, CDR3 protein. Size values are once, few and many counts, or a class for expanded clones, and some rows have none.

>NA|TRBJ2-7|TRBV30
CAWSSGQGDEQYF
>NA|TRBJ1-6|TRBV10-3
CAISGWRGNSPLHF
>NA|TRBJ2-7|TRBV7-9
CASSLGAGAFGDEQYF
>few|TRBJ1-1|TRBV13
CASSFLTGDWNTEAFF
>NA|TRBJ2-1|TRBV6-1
CAAGGYNEQFF
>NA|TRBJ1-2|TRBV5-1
CASSPGTSNYGYTF
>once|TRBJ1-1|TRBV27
CASSLRGGGWFLFF
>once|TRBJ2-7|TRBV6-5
CASVGTGVNEQYF
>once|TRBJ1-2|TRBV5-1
CATRGTLLYGYTF
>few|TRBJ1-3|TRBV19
CASRSSGNTIYF
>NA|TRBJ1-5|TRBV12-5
CASGIDRAEYANQPQHF